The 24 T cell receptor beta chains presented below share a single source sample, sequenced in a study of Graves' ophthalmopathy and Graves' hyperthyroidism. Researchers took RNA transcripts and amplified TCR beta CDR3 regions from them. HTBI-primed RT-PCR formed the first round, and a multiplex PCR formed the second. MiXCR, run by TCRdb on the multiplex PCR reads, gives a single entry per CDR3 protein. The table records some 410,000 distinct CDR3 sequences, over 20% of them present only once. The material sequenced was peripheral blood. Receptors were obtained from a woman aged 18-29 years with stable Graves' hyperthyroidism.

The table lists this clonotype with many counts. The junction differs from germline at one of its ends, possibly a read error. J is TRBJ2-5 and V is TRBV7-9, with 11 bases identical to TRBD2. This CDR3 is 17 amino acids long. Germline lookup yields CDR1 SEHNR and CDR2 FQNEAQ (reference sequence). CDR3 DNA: TGTGCCAGCAGCTTAGCTTTGGGGACTAGCGGCCAAGAGACCAAGTACTTC. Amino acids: CASSLALGTSGQETKYF.

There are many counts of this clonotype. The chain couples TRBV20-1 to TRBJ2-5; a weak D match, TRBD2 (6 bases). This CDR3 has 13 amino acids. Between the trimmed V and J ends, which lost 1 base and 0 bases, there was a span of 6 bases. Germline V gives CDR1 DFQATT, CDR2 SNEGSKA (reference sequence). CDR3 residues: CSARGDYQETQYF. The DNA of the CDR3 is TGCAGTGCTAGAGGGGACTACCAAGAGACCCAGTACTTC.

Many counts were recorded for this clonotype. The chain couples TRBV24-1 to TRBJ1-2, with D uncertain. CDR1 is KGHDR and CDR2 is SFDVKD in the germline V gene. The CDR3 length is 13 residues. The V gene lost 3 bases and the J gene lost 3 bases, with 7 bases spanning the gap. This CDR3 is CATSDTHYYGYTF. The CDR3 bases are TGTGCCACCAGTGATACCCATTACTATGGCTACACCTTC.

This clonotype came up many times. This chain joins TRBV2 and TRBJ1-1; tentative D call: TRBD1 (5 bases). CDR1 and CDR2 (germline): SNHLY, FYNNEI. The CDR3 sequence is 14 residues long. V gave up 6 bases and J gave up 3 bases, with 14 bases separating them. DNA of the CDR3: TGTGCCAGCAGGCCGGGGGGTGGATACACTGAAGCTTTCTTT. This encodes CASRPGGGYTEAFF.

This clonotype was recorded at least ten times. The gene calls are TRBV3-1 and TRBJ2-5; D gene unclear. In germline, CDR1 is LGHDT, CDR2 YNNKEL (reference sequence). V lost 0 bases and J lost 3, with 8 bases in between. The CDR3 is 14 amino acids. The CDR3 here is CASSQDLAEETQYF. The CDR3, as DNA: TGTGCCAGCAGCCAAGATTTAGCAGAAGAGACCCAGTACTTC.

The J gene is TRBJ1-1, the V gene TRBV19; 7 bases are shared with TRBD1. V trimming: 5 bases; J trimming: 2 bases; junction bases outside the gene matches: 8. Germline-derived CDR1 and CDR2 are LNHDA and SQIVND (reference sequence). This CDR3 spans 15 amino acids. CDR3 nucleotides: TGTGCCAGTAGTGCTGGGACAGTCGTAAACACTGAAGCTTTCTTT. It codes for CASSAGTVVNTEAFF.

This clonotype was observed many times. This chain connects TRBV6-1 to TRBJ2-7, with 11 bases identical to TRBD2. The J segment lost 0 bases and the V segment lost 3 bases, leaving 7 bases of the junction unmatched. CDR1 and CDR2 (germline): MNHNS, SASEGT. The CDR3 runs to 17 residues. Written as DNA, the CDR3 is TGTGCCAGCAGTGATGGAAGGACTAGCGGGCACTCCTACGAGCAGTACTTC. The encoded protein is CASSDGRTSGHSYEQYF.

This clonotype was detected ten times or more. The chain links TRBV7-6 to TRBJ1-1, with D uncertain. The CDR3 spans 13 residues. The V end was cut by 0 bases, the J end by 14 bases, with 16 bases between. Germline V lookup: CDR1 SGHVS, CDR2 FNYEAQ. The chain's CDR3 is CASSLASAVEVFF. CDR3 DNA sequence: TGTGCCAGCAGCTTAGCGTCGGCAGTAGAAGTCTTCTTT.

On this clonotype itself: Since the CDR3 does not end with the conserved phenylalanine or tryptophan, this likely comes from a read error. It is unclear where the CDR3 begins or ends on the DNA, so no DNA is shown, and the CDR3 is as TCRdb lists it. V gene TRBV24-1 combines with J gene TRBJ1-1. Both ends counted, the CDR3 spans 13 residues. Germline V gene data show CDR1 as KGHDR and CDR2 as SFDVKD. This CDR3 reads CATSRQMNTEACS.

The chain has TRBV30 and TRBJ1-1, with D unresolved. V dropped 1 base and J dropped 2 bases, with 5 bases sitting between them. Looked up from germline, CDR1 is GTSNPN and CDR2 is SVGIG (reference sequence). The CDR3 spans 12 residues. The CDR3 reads CAWSEVNTEAFF. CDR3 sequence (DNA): TGTGCCTGGAGTGAGGTCAACACTGAAGCTTTCTTT.

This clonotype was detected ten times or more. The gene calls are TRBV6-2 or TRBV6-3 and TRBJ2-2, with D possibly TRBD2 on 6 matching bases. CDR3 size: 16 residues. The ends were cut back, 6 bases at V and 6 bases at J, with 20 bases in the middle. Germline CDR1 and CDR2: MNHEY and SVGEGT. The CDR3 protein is CASSPQGLSGSGELFF. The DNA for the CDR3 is TGTGCCAGCAGCCCCCAGGGTCTAAGCGGGTCCGGGGAGCTGTTTTTT.

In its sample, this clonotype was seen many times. CDR3 nucleotide sequence: TGTGCCAGCAGTTACGACATAGGAGCCTACGAGCAGTACTTC. It specifies CASSYDIGAYEQYF. The V call is TRBV6-5, the J call TRBJ2-7, with unresolved D. V gave up 2 bases and J gave up 2 bases, with 10 bases separating them. Germline-derived CDR1 and CDR2 are MNHEY and SVGAGI. This CDR3 spans 14 amino acids.

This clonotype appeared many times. The DNA for the CDR3 is TGCGCCAGCAGCTCTGACTCAGCCTACGAGCAGTACTTC. This translates into CASSSDSAYEQYF. The V call is TRBV5-1, the J call TRBJ2-7; D unclear. V was cut by 3 bases and J by 2 bases, with 9 bases left in between. Germline V gives CDR1 SGHRS, CDR2 YFSETQ. CDR3 size: 13 residues.

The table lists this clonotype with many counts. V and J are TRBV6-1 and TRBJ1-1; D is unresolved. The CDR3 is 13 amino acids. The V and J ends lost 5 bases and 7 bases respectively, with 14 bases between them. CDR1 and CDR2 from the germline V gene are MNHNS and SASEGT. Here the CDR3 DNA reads TGTGCCAGCAGTCCCATAGGTGGGGATGAAGCTTTCTTT. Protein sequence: CASSPIGGDEAFF.

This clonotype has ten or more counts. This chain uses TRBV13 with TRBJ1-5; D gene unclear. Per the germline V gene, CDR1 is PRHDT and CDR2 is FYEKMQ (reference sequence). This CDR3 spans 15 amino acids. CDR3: CTKGGLGLSNQPQHF. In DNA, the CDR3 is TGTACAAAAGGAGGGCTCGGGCTTAGCAATCAGCCCCAGCATTTT.

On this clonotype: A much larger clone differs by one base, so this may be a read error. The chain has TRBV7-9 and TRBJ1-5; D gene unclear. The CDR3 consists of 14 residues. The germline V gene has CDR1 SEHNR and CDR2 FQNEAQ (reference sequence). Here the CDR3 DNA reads TGTGCCATCAGCTTCGACATTAGCAATCAGCCCCAGCATTTT. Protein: CAISFDISNQPQHF.

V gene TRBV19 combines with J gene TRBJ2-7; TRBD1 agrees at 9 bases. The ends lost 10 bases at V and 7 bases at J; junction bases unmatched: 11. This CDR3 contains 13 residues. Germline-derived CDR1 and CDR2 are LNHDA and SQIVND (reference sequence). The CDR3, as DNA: TGTGCCACCTCACAGGGGGCGGGTAGTGAGCAGTACTTC. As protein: CATSQGAGSEQYF.

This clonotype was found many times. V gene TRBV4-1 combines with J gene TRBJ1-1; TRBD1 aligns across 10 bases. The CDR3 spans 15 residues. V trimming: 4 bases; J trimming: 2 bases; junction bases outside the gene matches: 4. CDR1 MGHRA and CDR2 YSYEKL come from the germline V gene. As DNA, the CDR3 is TGCGCCAGCAGCCTGGGACAGGGGACAAACACTGAAGCTTTCTTT. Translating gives CASSLGQGTNTEAFF.

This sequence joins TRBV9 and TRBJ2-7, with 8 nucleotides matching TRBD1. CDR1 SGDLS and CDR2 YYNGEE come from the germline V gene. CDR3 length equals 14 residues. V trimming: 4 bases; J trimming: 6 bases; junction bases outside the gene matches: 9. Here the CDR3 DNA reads TGTGCCAGCAGCTTCAAGTGGACAGGGAGCGAGCAGTACTTC. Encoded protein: CASSFKWTGSEQYF.

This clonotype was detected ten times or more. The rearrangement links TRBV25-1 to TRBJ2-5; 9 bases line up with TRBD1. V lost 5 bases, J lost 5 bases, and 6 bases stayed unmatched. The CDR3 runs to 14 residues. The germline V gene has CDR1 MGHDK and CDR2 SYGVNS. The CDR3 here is CASSTGGAGETQYF. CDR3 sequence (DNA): TGTGCCAGCAGTACAGGGGGCGCCGGGGAGACCCAGTACTTC. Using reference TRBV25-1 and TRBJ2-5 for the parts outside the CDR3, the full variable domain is EADIYQTPRYLVIGTGKKITLECSQTMGHDKMYWYQQDPGMELHLIHYSYGVNSTEKGDLSSESTVSRIRTEHFPLTLESARPSHTSQYLCASSTGGAGETQYFGPGTRLLVL.

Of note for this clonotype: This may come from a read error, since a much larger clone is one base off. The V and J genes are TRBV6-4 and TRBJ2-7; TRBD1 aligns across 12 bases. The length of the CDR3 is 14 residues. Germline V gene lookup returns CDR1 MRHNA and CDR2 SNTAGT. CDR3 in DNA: TGTGCCTCGCAGGGGGGACAGGGGGCTTACGAGCAGTGCTTC. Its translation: CASQGGQGAYEQCF.

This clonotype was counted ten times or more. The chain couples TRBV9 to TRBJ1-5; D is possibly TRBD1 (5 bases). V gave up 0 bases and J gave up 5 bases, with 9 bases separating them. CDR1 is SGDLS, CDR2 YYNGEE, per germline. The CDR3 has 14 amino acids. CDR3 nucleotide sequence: TGTGCCAGCAGCGTAGCGGACACTTATCAGCCCCAGCATTTT. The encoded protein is CASSVADTYQPQHF. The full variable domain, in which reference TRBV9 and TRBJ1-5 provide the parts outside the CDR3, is DSGVTQTPKHLITATGQRVTLRCSPRSGDLSVYWYQQSLDQGLQFLIQYYNGEERAKGNILERFSAQQFPDLHSELNLSSLELGDSALYFCASSVADTYQPQHFGDGTRLSIL.

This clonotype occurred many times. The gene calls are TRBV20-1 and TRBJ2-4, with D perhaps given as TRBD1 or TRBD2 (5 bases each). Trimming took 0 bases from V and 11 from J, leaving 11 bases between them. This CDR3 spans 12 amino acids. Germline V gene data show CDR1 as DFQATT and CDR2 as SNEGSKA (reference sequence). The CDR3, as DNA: TGCAGTGCTAGAGATGAGGGGACCTTTCAGTACTTC. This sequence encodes CSARDEGTFQYF.

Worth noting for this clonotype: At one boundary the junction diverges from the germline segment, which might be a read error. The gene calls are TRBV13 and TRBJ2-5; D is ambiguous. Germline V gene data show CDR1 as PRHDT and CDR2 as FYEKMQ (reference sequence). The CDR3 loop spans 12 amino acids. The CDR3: CASSALGKTKYF. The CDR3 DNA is TGTGCCAGCAGCGCCTTGGGTAAGACCAAGTACTTC.